This T cell receptor beta chain was profiled in a study of shared clonotypes between healthy human individuals. General study points: Researchers sampled only blood; tissue repertoires likely differ.

Germline CDR1 is LNHDA and CDR2 is SQIVND (reference sequence). Trimming shortened V by 3 bases and J by 7 bases, and 18 bases separated the two germline ends. This CDR3 has 15 amino acids. The data were produced by immunoSEQ multiplex PCR, yet TCRdb's version contains in-frame clones alone and is incomplete. The data contain around 430,000 clones, more than 75% of them singletons. About this clone itself: Its antigen remains unidentified.

The source of this sequence is a woman aged 40-49 years in good health. Some clones in this sample may be carry-over from other donors' samples. This chain uses TRBV19 with TRBJ1-2; D is perhaps TRBD1 (5 bases). The material sequenced was PBMCs. The CDR3 protein is CASSMGNSGRSGYTF. The CDR3, as DNA: TGTGCCAGTAGTATGGGAAACTCAGGGAGAAGTGGCTACACCTTC. Combining the CDR3 with reference TRBV19 and TRBJ1-2 gives the whole variable domain DGGITQSPKYLFRKEGQNVTLSCEQNLNHDAMYWYRQDPGQGLRLIYYSQIVNDFQKGDIAEGYSVSREKKESFPLTVTSAQKNPTAFYLCASSMGNSGRSGYTFGSGTRLTVV.